This TCR beta chain was identified in a study of T cell responses to AZD1222 COVID-19 vaccine. Findings and caveats of the study: Breadth and depth of Spike-specific TCRs rose after two AZD1222 doses. It should be noted that donors were predominantly white British and more often female, and clonal diversity was possibly underestimated.

The assay was immunoSEQ multiplex PCR, and TCRdb's table has in-frame clones only and misses some. The table has 110,000 or so clones, more than 75% seen once. In the case of this clone: As yet, its antigen is unknown.

The starting material was peripheral blood, obtained on day 0 of AZD1222 vaccination. The sequence came from an adult in good health.

As DNA, the CDR3 is TGCGCCAGCAGTCTTACAGGGGTTGAGCAGTTCTTC. It yields the protein CASSLTGVEQFF. The rearrangement links TRBV4-1 to TRBJ2-1, with 7 bases lining up with TRBD1. CDR1 is MGHRA and CDR2 is YSYEKL in the germline V gene. J lost 9 bases, V lost 6 bases, and 5 bases had no gene match. This CDR3 has 12 amino acids.